These 32 T cell receptor beta chains share one sample of origin, sequenced in a study of blood T cell repertoires in COVID-19. Profiled with immunoSEQ multiplex PCR; TCRdb holds only in-frame clones, not every one. Altogether 20,000 to 25,000 clones are present, about 87% being singletons, with the ten largest covering under 6.5%. Sequencing was performed on peripheral blood. These receptors all come from an elderly woman with active COVID-19.

V usage is TRBV12-5 and J usage is TRBJ1-2, with TRBD1 identical over 8 bases. This CDR3 contains 13 residues. Unmatched junction bases numbered 4, after V lost 5 bases and J lost 5 bases. Germline V lookup: CDR1 LGHNT, CDR2 FRNRAP. CDR3 DNA: TGTGCTAGTGGTACAGGGGGAGTTTATGGCTACACCTTC. Translating it yields CASGTGGVYGYTF.

The chain has TRBV9 and TRBJ2-5; the match to TRBD2 covers 7 bases. The junction had 7 bases not matched to a gene; V was cut back by 0 bases and J by 2 bases. CDR1 is SGDLS, CDR2 YYNGEE, per germline. CDR3 length equals 16 residues. The CDR3 reads CASSVAASGGQETQYF. The CDR3 DNA is TGTGCCAGCAGCGTAGCGGCTAGCGGTGGGCAAGAGACCCAGTACTTC.

This clone was picked up one time. The V and J genes are TRBV9 and TRBJ2-1, with 8 bases that match TRBD2. The CDR3 spans 14 residues. Trimming cost V 3 bases and J 6 bases; bases outside gene matches: 5. Germline V CDR1 and CDR2: SGDLS, YYNGEE. In DNA form, the CDR3 reads TGTGCCAGCAGCGCAGCCGGGACTAGCAATGAGCAGTTCTTC. This sequence encodes CASSAAGTSNEQFF.

This clone was detected a few times. V gene TRBV19 combines with J gene TRBJ1-6; TRBD1 might be the D (6 bases). Germline CDR1 LNHDA, CDR2 SQIVND (reference sequence). V was trimmed by 5 bases and J by 8 bases, leaving 13 bases between them. This CDR3 region has 14 residues. The CDR3 nucleotides read TGTGCCAGTAGTGATAGGGGGTTTGATTCACCCCTCCACTTT. It specifies CASSDRGFDSPLHF. The full variable domain, with the rest looked up from reference TRBV19 and TRBJ1-6, is DGGITQSPKYLFRKEGQNVTLSCEQNLNHDAMYWYRQDPGQGLRLIYYSQIVNDFQKGDIAEGYSVSREKKESFPLTVTSAQKNPTAFYLCASSDRGFDSPLHFGNGTRLTVT.

The chain is built from TRBV11-3 and TRBJ2-7; D possibly corresponds to TRBD2 (6 bases). This CDR3 comprises 14 residues. V lost 5 bases to trimming and J lost 3 bases, with 14 bases between them. CDR1 and CDR2 (germline): SGHNT, YENEEA. In nucleotides, the CDR3 is TGTGCCAGCAGCCCCTCCCAGGGACTCTACGAGCAGTACTTC. Its translation: CASSPSQGLYEQYF. The variable domain in full, completed from reference TRBV11-3 and TRBJ2-7, reads EAGVVQSPRYKIIEKKQPVAFWCNPISGHNTLYWYLQNLGQGPELLIRYENEEAVDDSQLPKDRFSAERLKGVDSTLKIQPAELGDSAVYLCASSPSQGLYEQYFGPGTRLTVT.

The chain is built from TRBV27 and TRBJ1-1; D is possibly TRBD1 (5 bases). V lost 4 bases to trimming and J lost 0 bases, with 15 bases between them. This CDR3 region has 16 residues. Per the germline V gene, CDR1 is MNHEY and CDR2 is SMNVEV (reference sequence). The CDR3 DNA follows: TGTGCCAGCAGTTCCCCCCGGGCAGGGTTGAACACTGAAGCTTTCTTT. This gives the protein CASSSPRAGLNTEAFF.

This chain joins TRBV30 and TRBJ1-1; the D gene is possibly TRBD1 (5 bases). The germline CDR1 and CDR2 sequences are GTSNPN and SVGIG (reference sequence). V lost 2 bases, J lost 3 bases, and 13 bases lay in between. There are 14 residues in the CDR3. The DNA of the CDR3 is TGTGCCTGGAGTCGGGTAGGGGCGTACACTGAAGCTTTCTTT. Protein: CAWSRVGAYTEAFF.

The chain couples TRBV5-4 to TRBJ2-2; TRBD1 aligns across 7 bases. CDR3 size: 16 residues. The V segment lost 4 bases and the J segment 4 bases; nucleotides outside the gene matches: 10. Per germline, CDR1 SGHNT and CDR2 YYREEE (reference sequence). The DNA of the CDR3 is TGTGCCAGCAGCCCAGCCGGGACAGCCCGCACCGGGGAGCTGTTTTTT. Translating gives CASSPAGTARTGELFF.

In this sample, this clone turned up once. This chain connects TRBV4-1 to TRBJ1-5, with 7 bases aligning to TRBD1. V gave up 4 bases and J gave up 2 bases; unmatched junction bases: 11. Per germline, CDR1 MGHRA and CDR2 YSYEKL. The CDR3 contains 17 residues. CDR3 residues: CASSPGGGGGRNQPQHF. CDR3 sequence (DNA): TGCGCCAGCAGCCCTGGCGGAGGGGGCGGACGCAATCAGCCCCAGCATTTT.

V is TRBV4-1 and J is TRBJ2-1; D remains ambiguous. V lost 0 bases, J lost 3 bases, and 9 bases lay in between. CDR3 length: 15 amino acids. CDR1 is MGHRA and CDR2 is YSYEKL in the germline V gene. The CDR3 here is CASSQDRGIYNEQFF. For the CDR3, the DNA is TGCGCCAGCAGCCAAGATCGCGGCATCTACAATGAGCAGTTCTTC.

This clone was recorded once. The chain carries TRBV6-1 and TRBJ2-1; 13 positions agree with TRBD2. In germline, CDR1 is MNHNS, CDR2 SASEGT. The CDR3 spans 19 residues. J gave up 0 bases and V 3 bases, and 8 bases lay outside the gene matches. CDR3: CASSDAGLAGVLSYNEQFF. CDR3 DNA: TGTGCCAGCAGTGACGCCGGACTAGCGGGGGTCCTCTCCTACAATGAGCAGTTCTTC.

This chain joins TRBV7-9 and TRBJ1-1, with TRBD1 as a possible D gene (5 bases). The CDR3 runs 15 residues. V gave up 4 bases and J gave up 3 bases, with 15 bases separating them. The V gene's germline CDR1 is SEHNR and CDR2 FQNEAQ (reference sequence). The CDR3 coding sequence is TGTGCCAGCAGCTCCAGAGAGGACATCTACACTGAAGCTTTCTTT. Its protein is CASSSREDIYTEAFF.

The table lists this clone with a count of one. The chain carries TRBV5-4 and TRBJ2-7, with 8 bases that match TRBD2. Per the germline V gene, CDR1 is SGHNT and CDR2 is YYREEE (reference sequence). The V and J ends lost 3 bases and 6 bases, in that order; junction bases with no gene match: 14. The CDR3 extends over 16 amino acids. The CDR3 spells CASSWGGSGGSREQYF. The CDR3 nucleotides read TGTGCCAGCAGCTGGGGGGGAAGCGGGGGATCACGCGAGCAGTACTTC.

The chain's CDR3 is CASSLFPNTGELFF. CDR3 sequence (DNA): TGTGCCAGCAGTTTATTCCCGAACACCGGGGAGCTGTTTTTT. The rearrangement links TRBV6-5 to TRBJ2-2; unclear D gene. The V gene's germline CDR1 is MNHEY and CDR2 SVGAGI. This CDR3 comprises 14 residues. Trimming cost V 4 bases and J 0 bases, with 6 bases left between them.

The chain employs TRBV11-2 and TRBJ2-1; 12 bases match TRBD2. Germline loops: CDR1 SGHAT, CDR2 FQNNGV. With 6 bases clipped from V and 7 bases from J, the junction kept 10 bases outside the gene matches. The CDR3 totals 16 residues. This chain's CDR3 is CASRYGGLAGRNEQFF. As DNA, the CDR3 is TGTGCCAGCAGGTACGGGGGACTAGCGGGTAGAAATGAGCAGTTCTTC.

The genes are TRBV5-1 and TRBJ2-3; 12 bases map to TRBD1. The length of the CDR3 is 16 residues. Germline CDR1 SGHRS, CDR2 YFSETQ. Trimming at V came to 4 bases and at J to 4 bases, leaving 7 bases not matched to a gene. The CDR3 sequence: CASSTRDRGQADTQYF. The CDR3, as DNA: TGCGCCAGCAGCACCCGGGACAGGGGGCAAGCAGATACGCAGTATTTT.

This rearrangement joins TRBV21-1 to TRBJ2-1; the table assigns TRBD2, which was not confirmed against the DNA. TRBV21-1 counts as a pseudogene. This CDR3 contains 16 residues. The CDR3 loop reads CASSPPSGEAVNEQFF. The CDR3 DNA follows: TGTGCCAGCAGCCCCCCTAGCGGGGAGGCAGTGAATGAGCAGTTCTTC.

Comment on this clone: The junction shows a germline mismatch at one end, possibly a read error. J is TRBJ2-5 and V is TRBV4-2; 9 bases map to TRBD2. The CDR3 is 15 amino acids. CDR1 and CDR2 (germline): LGHNA, YNFKEQ. DNA of the CDR3: TGTGTCAGCAGCCAAGAAAAGCGGGGGGAAGAGACCCAGTACTTC. This sequence encodes CVSSQEKRGEETQYF.

This clone was recorded once. The V call is TRBV6-5, the J call TRBJ1-1; D call uncertain. V lost 1 base, J lost 10 bases, and 13 bases lay in between. The germline gives CDR1 MNHEY, CDR2 SVGAGI. The CDR3 loop spans 13 amino acids. CDR3 protein: CASSYFAGSGAFF. Written as DNA, the CDR3 is TGTGCCAGCAGTTACTTCGCCGGGTCTGGAGCTTTCTTT.

V gene TRBV9 combines with J gene TRBJ1-1; TRBD1 matches at 10 bases. CDR1 is SGDLS and CDR2 is YYNGEE in the germline V gene. Germline trimming cut 4 bases from V and 0 bases from J; bases unmatched to any gene: 9. The CDR3 covers 17 residues. CDR3 loop: CASSLTGTGVLNTEAFF. The CDR3 nucleotides are TGTGCCAGCAGCTTGACCGGGACAGGGGTGTTGAACACTGAAGCTTTCTTT.

The gene calls are TRBV6-2 or TRBV6-3 and TRBJ2-5, with a tentative D call TRBD2 (6 bases). V was trimmed by 6 bases and J by 5 bases, leaving 25 bases between them. The CDR3 runs 17 residues. Per the germline V gene, CDR1 is MNHEY and CDR2 is SVGEGT. The CDR3 nucleotides are TGTGCCAGCAGCCTACCCCCCGGGGGAGGTTGGGAGGAGACCCAGTACTTC. Its protein is CASSLPPGGGWEETQYF.

The V gene is TRBV4-1, the J gene TRBJ2-3, with D perhaps TRBD2 (6 bases). Trimming stripped 1 base from V and 3 bases from J, with 17 bases between. CDR3 length: 17 amino acids. CDR1 and CDR2 (germline): MGHRA, YSYEKL. CDR3 bases: TGCGCCAGCAGCCAAGGACCCGTGGCGGGGCCAACAGATACGCAGTATTTT. Its translation: CASSQGPVAGPTDTQYF.

This chain uses TRBV5-4 with TRBJ2-7; 10 nucleotides align to TRBD1. This CDR3 comprises 15 residues. Germline V gives CDR1 SGHNT, CDR2 YYREEE (reference sequence). Trimming at V came to 4 bases and at J to 4 bases, leaving 8 bases not matched to a gene. For the CDR3, the DNA is TGTGCCAGCAGCCAAGGGGGACAGGGGAAATACGAGCAGTACTTC. This encodes CASSQGGQGKYEQYF.

This sequence joins TRBV4-1 and TRBJ2-5; 11 bases are a match to TRBD2. The CDR3 has 18 residues. V was clipped by 2 bases and J by 1 base; unmatched bases: 9. The V gene's germline CDR1 is MGHRA and CDR2 YSYEKL. CDR3 protein: CASSQTPVAGGTQETQYF. The CDR3 nucleotides are TGCGCCAGCAGCCAAACCCCGGTAGCGGGGGGGACCCAAGAGACCCAGTACTTC.

The chain employs TRBV18 and TRBJ2-1, with TRBD1 matching 7 bases. The CDR3 spans 13 residues. V lost 5 bases and J lost 6; bases outside the gene matches: 4. Germline lookup yields CDR1 KGHSH and CDR2 LQKENI. CDR3 in amino acids: CASSISGGNEQFF. CDR3 DNA sequence: TGTGCCAGCTCAATCTCAGGGGGCAATGAGCAGTTCTTC.

The chain employs TRBV6-2 or TRBV6-3 and TRBJ1-2; 7 bases fit TRBD1. The V segment lost 0 bases and the J segment 3 bases; nucleotides outside the gene matches: 10. Germline V gene data show CDR1 as MNHEY and CDR2 as SVGEGT. The CDR3 is made up of 17 amino acids. CDR3 bases: TGTGCCAGCAGTTACTCGGCGCAGGGGGTGATTGACTATGGCTACACCTTC. It is translated as CASSYSAQGVIDYGYTF.

The chain recombines TRBV5-6 with TRBJ2-5, with no clear D. Germline CDR1 is SGHDT and CDR2 is YYEEEE. The CDR3 sequence is 14 residues long. Trimming removed 5 bases at V and 5 bases at J, with 16 bases between. CDR3 nucleotide sequence: TGTGCCAGCAGTCCCAACCCGGCGGCGGAGACCCAGTACTTC. The encoded protein is CASSPNPAAETQYF.

This clone appeared a single time. This chain connects TRBV10-2 to TRBJ2-3; D gene uncertain. Trimming shortened V by 2 bases and J by 1 base, and 7 bases separated the two germline ends. CDR3 length: 14 residues. In germline, CDR1 is WSHSY, CDR2 SAAADI. In nucleotides, the CDR3 is TGCGCCAGCAGTGAGGTGGTAGGCACAGATACGCAGTATTTT. This gives the protein CASSEVVGTDTQYF.

This chain links TRBV4-1 with TRBJ1-2, with 7 bases that match TRBD1. Germline CDR1 MGHRA, CDR2 YSYEKL. CDR3 length: 15 residues. Losses at the gene ends were 0 bases for V and 8 bases for J; bases not matched to a gene: 9. Here the CDR3 reads CASSQDIQGIFGYTF. CDR3 coding DNA: TGCGCCAGCAGCCAAGATATACAGGGGATTTTCGGCTACACCTTC.

The rearrangement joins TRBV27 to TRBJ2-3, with 13 bases aligning to TRBD2. Unmatched junction bases numbered 11, after V lost 2 bases and J lost 0 bases. CDR1 MNHEY and CDR2 SMNVEV come from the germline V gene (reference sequence). This CDR3 comprises 20 residues. CDR3 sequence reads: CASSLKGGLAGFASTDTQYF. The CDR3 DNA reads as TGTGCCAGCAGTTTAAAGGGGGGACTAGCGGGGTTCGCTAGCACAGATACGCAGTATTTT.

The chain couples TRBV6-5 to TRBJ1-1; D might be TRBD1 (5 bases). Germline V lookup: CDR1 MNHEY, CDR2 SVGAGI. This CDR3 is 15 amino acids long. V lost 0 bases to trimming and J lost 1 base, with 9 bases between them. The CDR3 loop reads CASSYSFTGNTEAFF. As DNA, the CDR3 is TGTGCCAGCAGTTACTCGTTTACAGGGAACACTGAAGCTTTCTTT.

Here the CDR3 DNA reads TGTGCCAGCAGCATTTCTAGCCCCGGGGAGCTGTTTTTT. Amino acids: CASSISSPGELFF. This chain connects TRBV7-9 to TRBJ2-2; D is possibly TRBD2 (5 bases). The CDR3 sequence is 13 residues long. Germline V gene lookup returns CDR1 SEHNR and CDR2 FQNEAQ (reference sequence). The V end was cut by 5 bases, the J end by 6 bases, with 10 bases between.